This T cell receptor beta chain derives from a study of blood T cell repertoires in COVID-19. Overall study: Sample material is recorded as cDNA or gDNA derived from T cells, B-cell-depleted T cells, or PBMCs.

Source study methods: From reference gene primer amplification, estimates of nucleated cell counts were derived. Data came from immunoSEQ multiplex PCR; TCRdb stores just in-frame clones and leaves some out. The DNA was the basis for D and trimming; V, J and clone size are from that table. Of approximately 38,000 clones in the sample, about 87% were seen once. The CDR3 is 16 amino acids. Trimming left V 0 bases short and J 0 bases short, with 9 bases between. Germline V gene data show CDR1 as SGHVS and CDR2 as FQNEAQ. This sequence originates from a man aged 45 to 65 with active or convalescent COVID-19. Sequencing was carried out using peripheral blood. The chain recombines TRBV7-8 with TRBJ1-3, with D maybe TRBD1 (6 bases). CDR3 sequence reads: CASSLAGQPSGNTIYF. The CDR3 nucleotides are TGTGCCAGCAGCTTAGCTGGACAGCCCTCTGGAAACACCATATATTTT.